What follows are 26 T cell receptor beta chains derived from one specimen sequenced in a study of blood T cell repertoires in COVID-19. Clones were read by immunoSEQ multiplex PCR, and TCRdb kept only the in-frame ones, dropping some. The table lists 150,000 to 200,000 clones, roughly 79% of them singletons. Sequenced material: peripheral blood. Receptor source: a woman aged 80 or over with COVID-19, enrolled during active disease.

This sequence joins TRBV28 and TRBJ1-4; tentatively, D is TRBD1 (6 bases). Germline V lookup: CDR1 MDHEN, CDR2 SYDVKM. This CDR3 has 12 residues. V was shortened by 1 base and J by 14 bases, with 11 bases between the two germline ends. The CDR3 here is CASSLSTGDLFF. The CDR3 nucleotides are TGTGCCAGCAGTTTATCGACAGGTGACCTGTTTTTT.

The DNA for the CDR3 is TGTGCCAGCAGGGCCGGGACATCCTCCTACGAGCAGTACTTC. Encoded protein: CASRAGTSSYEQYF. The V gene is TRBV7-9, the J gene TRBJ2-7; TRBD1 is a possible D gene (6 bases). CDR1 SEHNR and CDR2 FQNEAQ come from the germline V gene (reference sequence). The CDR3 totals 14 residues. The V and J ends lost 6 bases and 0 bases respectively, with 12 bases between them.

This chain joins TRBV10-2 and TRBJ2-7; D is possibly TRBD2 (5 bases). V lost 4 bases, J lost 3 bases, and 16 bases lay in between. This CDR3 region has 15 residues. The germline CDR1 and CDR2 sequences are WSHSY and SAAADI. CDR3 bases: TGCGCCAGCAGTGGCCCGGGGAGAATTAACTACGAGCAGTACTTC. Translating it yields CASSGPGRINYEQYF.

V and J are TRBV27 and TRBJ1-6; possible D gene TRBD1, 5 bases. Trimming took off 7 bases at V and 10 bases at J, with 17 bases between the two ends. CDR1 and CDR2 (germline): MNHEY, SMNVEV (reference sequence). The CDR3 has 14 residues. The CDR3 coding sequence is TGTGCCAGCAACCCGTCGGGGGGAAGGTCACCCCTCCACTTT. It specifies CASNPSGGRSPLHF.

The chain is built from TRBV27 and TRBJ1-4; D ambiguous. Germline V gene lookup returns CDR1 MNHEY and CDR2 SMNVEV (reference sequence). Trimming took 5 bases from V and 2 from J, leaving 12 bases between them. The CDR3 contains 15 residues. CDR3 in amino acids: CASSPSRVTNEKLFF. The DNA for the CDR3 is TGTGCCAGCAGTCCTTCACGGGTGACTAATGAAAAACTGTTTTTT. The full variable domain, with the rest looked up from reference TRBV27 and TRBJ1-4, is EAQVTQNPRYLITVTGKKLTVTCSQNMNHEYMSWYRQDPGLGLRQIYYSMNVEVTDKGDVPEGYKVSRKEKRNFPLILESPSPNQTSLYFCASSPSRVTNEKLFFGSGTQLSVL.

The rearrangement uses TRBV7-9 and TRBJ1-5; D uncertain. The CDR3 totals 13 residues. The V end was cut by 6 bases, the J end by 5 bases, with 11 bases between. Germline V gene sequence: CDR1 SEHNR, CDR2 FQNEAQ (reference sequence). CDR3 residues: CASRLDRDQPQHF. CDR3 bases: TGTGCCAGCAGGCTCGACCGGGATCAGCCCCAGCATTTT.

The rearrangement uses TRBV9 and TRBJ2-1, with 9 nucleotides matching TRBD2. Germline trimming cut 3 bases from V and 3 bases from J; bases unmatched to any gene: 7. The CDR3 contains 16 residues. Per germline, CDR1 SGDLS and CDR2 YYNGEE. The CDR3 spells CASSGLAGANYNEQFF. For the CDR3, the DNA is TGTGCCAGCAGCGGATTAGCGGGGGCGAACTACAATGAGCAGTTCTTC.

V and J are TRBV4-3 and TRBJ1-2; a possible D gene is TRBD1 (6 bases). V lost 1 base, J lost 6 bases, and 15 bases lay in between. Germline CDR1 is LGHNA and CDR2 is YSLEER. There are 15 residues in the CDR3. The CDR3 DNA reads TGCGCCAGCAGCCAAGGGGAGGGGGGGACTAATGGCTACACCTTC. Residues: CASSQGEGGTNGYTF.

Of note for this clone: Other nucleotide sequences from this sample produce the same CDR3. This chain uses TRBV19 with TRBJ1-5; 8 nucleotides agree with TRBD1. Germline CDR1 reads LNHDA; CDR2 reads SQIVND (reference sequence). Trimming removed 3 bases from V and 4 bases from J; junction bases left unmatched: 2. The CDR3 extends over 14 amino acids. CDR3: CASSITGGNQPQHF. The CDR3 DNA reads TGTGCCAGTAGTATCACAGGGGGAAATCAGCCCCAGCATTTT.

This chain connects TRBV27 to TRBJ1-6; D gene ambiguous. V was clipped by 5 bases and J by 6 bases, with 11 bases between them. CDR1 is MNHEY and CDR2 is SMNVEV in the germline V gene (reference sequence). This CDR3 region has 14 residues. The CDR3 sequence: CASSREAANSPLHF. CDR3 nucleotide sequence: TGTGCCAGCAGTCGGGAGGCAGCTAATTCACCCCTCCACTTT.

This chain connects TRBV28 to TRBJ2-5; 16 nucleotides agree with TRBD2. Losses at the gene ends were 3 bases for V and 7 bases for J; bases not matched to a gene: 8. Germline V gene sequence: CDR1 MDHEN, CDR2 SYDVKM. CDR3 length equals 17 residues. The CDR3 spells CASSFKGLAGGARTQYF. DNA for the CDR3: TGTGCCAGCAGTTTTAAGGGACTAGCGGGGGGGGCGCGGACCCAGTACTTC. Using reference TRBV28 and TRBJ2-5 for the parts outside the CDR3, the full variable domain is DVKVTQSSRYLVKRTGEKVFLECVQDMDHENMFWYRQDPGLGLRLIYFSYDVKMKEKGDIPEGYSVSREKKERFSLILESASTNQTSMYLCASSFKGLAGGARTQYFGPGTRLLVL.

The V call is TRBV6-5, the J call TRBJ1-6, with 7 bases that match TRBD1. Germline lookup yields CDR1 MNHEY and CDR2 SVGAGI. V trimming: 8 bases; J trimming: 7 bases; junction bases outside the gene matches: 5. The CDR3 totals 13 residues. This CDR3 is CASAGTENSPLHF. Written as DNA, the CDR3 is TGTGCCAGCGCCGGGACAGAAAATTCACCCCTCCACTTT.

V is TRBV3-1 (or the pseudogene TRBV3-2) and J is TRBJ1-1; maybe TRBD1 (6 bases). CDR3 length: 13 amino acids. CDR1 and CDR2 from the germline V gene are LGHDT and YNNKEL (reference sequence). With 2 bases removed from V and 8 bases from J, the gap between germline ends came to 12 bases. The CDR3 DNA follows: TGTGCCAGCAGCCAATACCACAGGGAAGAAGCTTTCTTT. The encoded protein is CASSQYHREEAFF.

The chain has TRBV28 and TRBJ2-4; 8 bases agree with TRBD1. The germline V gene encodes CDR1 MDHEN and CDR2 SYDVKM. This CDR3 is 13 amino acids long. J lost 4 bases, V lost 6 bases, and 2 bases had no gene match. CDR3 in amino acids: CASRTGVKNIQYF. DNA of the CDR3: TGTGCCAGCAGGACAGGGGTGAAAAACATTCAGTACTTC.

This clone was seen a few times. The V and J genes are TRBV28 and TRBJ1-5, with D uncertain. From germline, CDR1 is MDHEN and CDR2 SYDVKM. The CDR3 runs 14 residues. V lost 5 bases and J lost 6, with 14 bases in between. The CDR3 loop is CASSPAGFGQPQHF. The CDR3 nucleotides read TGTGCCAGCAGTCCTGCAGGCTTTGGTCAGCCCCAGCATTTT.

The genes are TRBV18 and TRBJ1-4; TRBD1 matches at 8 bases. The CDR3 covers 13 residues. V trimming: 6 bases; J trimming: 6 bases; junction bases outside the gene matches: 3. The germline CDR1 and CDR2 sequences are KGHSH and LQKENI. The CDR3 reads CASSPDRDEKLFF. The CDR3 nucleotides are TGTGCCAGCTCCCCGGACAGGGATGAAAAACTGTTTTTT.

The chain carries TRBV29-1 and TRBJ1-3; D perhaps matches TRBD1 (5 bases). Germline-derived CDR1 and CDR2 are SQVTM and ANQGSEA. The V and J ends lost 7 bases and 0 bases respectively, with 7 bases between them. The CDR3 spans 12 residues. This CDR3 is CSGQFSGNTIYF. CDR3 DNA: TGCAGCGGACAGTTCTCTGGAAACACCATATATTTT. The full variable domain, in which reference TRBV29-1 and TRBJ1-3 provide the parts outside the CDR3, is SAVISQKPSRDICQRGTSLTIQCQVDSQVTMMFWYRQQPGQSLTLIATANQGSEATYESGFVIDKFPISRPNLTFSTLTVSNMSPEDSSIYLCSGQFSGNTIYFGEGSWLTVV.

The sample holds a few counts of this clone. This rearrangement joins TRBV18 to TRBJ2-2; D possibly corresponds to TRBD1 (5 bases). The CDR3 runs 16 residues. Per germline, CDR1 KGHSH and CDR2 LQKENI. V lost 3 bases to trimming and J lost 3 bases, with 14 bases between them. CDR3 protein: CASSPGPGSDTGELFF. The CDR3 bases are TGTGCCAGCTCACCTGGGCCAGGGTCGGACACCGGGGAGCTGTTTTTT.

CDR3 sequence: CATSDFRQGAAGELFF. CDR3 DNA: TGTGCCACCAGTGATTTTAGACAGGGGGCGGCCGGGGAGCTGTTTTTT. V and J are TRBV24-1 and TRBJ2-2; 10 bases are a match to TRBD1. Germline lookup yields CDR1 KGHDR and CDR2 SFDVKD. J gave up 6 bases and V 1 base, and 4 bases lay outside the gene matches. The CDR3 loop spans 16 amino acids.

The chain carries TRBV24-1 and TRBJ1-4; D uncertain. Germline assignment: CDR1 KGHDR and CDR2 SFDVKD. This CDR3 has 14 amino acids. Trimming removed 4 bases at V and 3 bases at J, with 8 bases between. CDR3 in amino acids: CATSEGSANEKLFF. For the CDR3, the DNA is TGTGCCACCAGTGAAGGCAGCGCTAATGAAAAACTGTTTTTT.

This sequence joins TRBV6-6 and TRBJ2-1, with TRBD2 as a possible D gene (6 bases). V shed 6 bases and J shed 5 bases, with 20 bases lying between them. Germline CDR1 is MNHNY and CDR2 is SVGAGI (reference sequence). CDR3 length equals 16 residues. The CDR3 reads CASRLPSVNMDNEQFF. The CDR3 region has the DNA TGTGCCAGCAGGCTACCTAGCGTAAATATGGACAATGAGCAGTTCTTC.

The CDR3, as DNA: TGTGCCAGCTCACAGGGGGGGGATTCCGAGCAGTACTTC. Its protein product is CASSQGGDSEQYF. V and J are TRBV18 and TRBJ2-7, with TRBD2 as a possible D gene (7 bases). Germline-derived CDR1 and CDR2 are KGHSH and LQKENI. V was pared by 4 bases and J by 6 bases, with 13 bases between. The CDR3 is 13 amino acids.

This chain connects TRBV7-8 to TRBJ2-3; D gene unclear. CDR1 is SGHVS, CDR2 FQNEAQ, per germline. The CDR3 contains 13 residues. The germline V and J ends were trimmed by 4 bases and 6 bases, with 11 bases remaining between them. CDR3 loop: CASSSDSPDTQYF. The CDR3 bases are TGTGCCAGCAGCTCCGACTCGCCGGATACGCAGTATTTT.

The V call is TRBV4-3, the J call TRBJ1-1; 11 bases align to TRBD1. The CDR3 covers 16 residues. With 3 bases clipped from V and 3 bases from J, the junction kept 6 bases outside the gene matches. Germline loops: CDR1 LGHNA, CDR2 YSLEER. CDR3 protein: CASSHQGQGGYTEAFF. CDR3 in DNA: TGCGCCAGCAGCCACCAGGGACAGGGGGGATACACTGAAGCTTTCTTT.

The chain couples TRBV24-1 to TRBJ2-2; D may be TRBD1 (5 bases). Trimming took off 7 bases at V and 3 bases at J, with 11 bases between the two ends. Germline assignment: CDR1 KGHDR and CDR2 SFDVKD. There are 14 residues in the CDR3. CDR3: CATRGRVDTGELFF. The CDR3 DNA reads TGTGCCACCAGGGGCAGGGTGGACACCGGGGAGCTGTTTTTT.

This chain joins TRBV2 and TRBJ2-1; D perhaps matches TRBD2 (5 bases). The V and J ends lost 2 bases and 4 bases respectively, with 12 bases between them. The CDR3 runs to 15 residues. Per the germline V gene, CDR1 is SNHLY and CDR2 is FYNNEI. CDR3 protein: CASSEFGNIYNEQFF. The CDR3 region has the DNA TGTGCCAGCAGTGAATTCGGGAATATATACAATGAGCAGTTCTTC.